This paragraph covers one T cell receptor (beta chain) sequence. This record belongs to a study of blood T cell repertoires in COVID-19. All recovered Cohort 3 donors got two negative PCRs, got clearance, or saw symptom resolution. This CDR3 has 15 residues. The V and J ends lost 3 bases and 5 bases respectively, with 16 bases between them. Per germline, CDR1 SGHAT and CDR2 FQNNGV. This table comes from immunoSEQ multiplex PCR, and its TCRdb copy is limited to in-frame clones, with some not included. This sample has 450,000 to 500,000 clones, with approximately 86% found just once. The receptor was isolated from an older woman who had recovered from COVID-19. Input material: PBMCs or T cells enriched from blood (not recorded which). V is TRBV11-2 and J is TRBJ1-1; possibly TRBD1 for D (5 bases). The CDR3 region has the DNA TGTGCCAGCAGCTTGTCAGGGACTAGAAGGACTGAAGCTTTCTTT. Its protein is CASSLSGTRRTEAFF.